This T cell receptor beta chain stems from a study of cytomegalovirus exposure and HLA in healthy donors. Broader study findings: Among the most significant clusters, several appeared linked to common viral pathogens in a later analysis. What a later analysis reportedly showed was that an Asian-associated ancestry cluster had fewer N-insertions than the approximately 670-donor mean.

In regard to this clone: What it binds is not known.

The CDR3 is made up of 11 amino acids. CDR1 GTSNPN and CDR2 SVGIG come from the germline V gene (reference sequence). Trimming stripped 5 bases from V and 5 bases from J, with 9 bases between. PCR involved 60 Vbeta and 13 Jbeta primers. Method: immunoSEQ multiplex PCR; TCRdb's copy keeps in-frame clones and lacks some. The sample yields roughly 180,000 clones, 75% to 90% seen once. V and J are TRBV30 and TRBJ1-2; perhaps TRBD1 as D (5 bases). This receptor was taken from a girl aged 5-17 years in good health and CMV-seropositive. The sample taken for sequencing was PBMCs. This chain's CDR3 is CAWGQIYGYTF. CDR3 DNA: TGTGCCTGGGGACAAATATATGGCTACACCTTC.